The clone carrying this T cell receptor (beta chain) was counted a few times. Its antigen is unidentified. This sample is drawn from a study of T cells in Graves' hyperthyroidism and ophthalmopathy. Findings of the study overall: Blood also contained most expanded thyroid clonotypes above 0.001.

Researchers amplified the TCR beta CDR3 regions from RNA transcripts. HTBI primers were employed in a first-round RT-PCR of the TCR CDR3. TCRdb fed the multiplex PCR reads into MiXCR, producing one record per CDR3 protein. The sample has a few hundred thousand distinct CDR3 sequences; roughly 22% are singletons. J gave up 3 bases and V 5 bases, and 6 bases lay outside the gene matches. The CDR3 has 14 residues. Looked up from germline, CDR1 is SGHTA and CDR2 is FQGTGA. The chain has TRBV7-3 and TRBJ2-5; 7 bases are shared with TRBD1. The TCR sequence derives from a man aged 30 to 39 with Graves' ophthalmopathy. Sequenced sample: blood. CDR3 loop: CASSPQTGKETQYF. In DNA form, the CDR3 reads TGTGCCAGCAGCCCCCAGACAGGGAAAGAGACCCAGTACTTC.